The 25 T cell receptor beta chains below come from one sample, sequenced in a study of cytomegalovirus exposure and HLA in healthy donors. Profiling relied on immunoSEQ multiplex PCR, and the TCRdb table lists in-frame clones only, not all of them. The profile shows approximately 150,000 clones, just under 90% of them singletons. Sequenced material: PBMCs. The receptors derive from a woman in her 30s in good health and CMV-seronegative.

V gene TRBV7-9 combines with J gene TRBJ2-1; TRBD2 matches 11 bases. The J segment lost 7 bases and the V segment lost 5 bases, leaving 4 bases of the junction unmatched. The germline CDR1 and CDR2 sequences are SEHNR and FQNEAQ (reference sequence). The CDR3 totals 14 residues. CDR3 sequence (DNA): TGTGCCAGCAGCGCAGGGACTAGCGGTAATGAGCAGTTCTTC. This sequence encodes CASSAGTSGNEQFF.

V usage is TRBV29-1 and J usage is TRBJ2-7; the match to TRBD2 covers 9 bases. Germline V lookup: CDR1 SQVTM, CDR2 ANQGSEA. CDR3 size: 16 residues. Trimming removed 2 bases from V and 3 bases from J; junction bases left unmatched: 11. CDR3 in DNA: TGCAGCGTTGAAAACCCAGCGGGGGGCGCCAGCTACGAGCAGTACTTC. Translating it yields CSVENPAGGASYEQYF.

The rearrangement uses TRBV4-1 and TRBJ2-7; 10 bases fit TRBD2. CDR3 size: 15 residues. Losses at the gene ends were 1 base for V and 7 bases for J; bases not matched to a gene: 7. The germline gives CDR1 MGHRA, CDR2 YSYEKL. This CDR3 reads CASSQGTSGPTEQYF. The CDR3 DNA follows: TGCGCCAGCAGCCAAGGGACTAGCGGCCCTACGGAGCAGTACTTC.

The rearrangement joins TRBV5-4 to TRBJ1-2; no clear D. Between the trimmed V and J ends, which lost 2 bases and 5 bases, there was a span of 13 bases. Germline values: CDR1 SGHNT, CDR2 YYREEE (reference sequence). This CDR3 spans 14 amino acids. CDR3: CASSFRMELYGYTF. CDR3 coding DNA: TGTGCCAGCAGCTTCCGCATGGAGTTATATGGCTACACCTTC. The full variable domain, its missing parts supplied by reference TRBV5-4 and TRBJ1-2, is ETGVTQSPTHLIKTRGQQVTLRCSSQSGHNTVSWYQQALGQGPQFIFQYYREEENGRGNFPPRFSGLQFPNYSSELNVNALELDDSALYLCASSFRMELYGYTFGSGTRLTVV.

The chain couples TRBV6-5 to TRBJ2-1; 11 nucleotides line up with TRBD2. The ends lost 6 bases at V and 8 bases at J; junction bases unmatched: 6. CDR1 and CDR2 (germline): MNHEY, SVGAGI. The CDR3 has 14 residues. The CDR3 DNA reads TGTGCCAGCAGCCTGACTAGCGGGGTCCATGAGCAGTTCTTC. Protein sequence: CASSLTSGVHEQFF.

The CDR3 protein is CASETGGPFEKLFF. In DNA, the CDR3 is TGTGCCAGCGAGACGGGAGGACCCTTTGAAAAACTGTTTTTT. The chain recombines TRBV2 with TRBJ1-4; D is undetermined. Trimming took off 8 bases at V and 7 bases at J, with 17 bases between the two ends. CDR1 and CDR2 (germline): SNHLY, FYNNEI. The CDR3 runs 14 residues.

This clone has a single count. The CDR3 DNA is TGCGCCAGCAGCTTGGTCTTTGGGACACAATACAATGAGCAGTTCTTC. Encoded protein: CASSLVFGTQYNEQFF. The J gene is TRBJ2-1, the V gene TRBV5-1; weak D call: TRBD1 (6 bases). Germline V lookup: CDR1 SGHRS, CDR2 YFSETQ. The CDR3 is 16 residues long. The V and J ends lost 0 bases and 4 bases respectively, with 14 bases between them.

The chain carries TRBV15 and TRBJ2-5; weak D call: TRBD1 (6 bases). CDR3 length: 14 residues. The V gene's germline CDR1 is LNHNV and CDR2 YYDKDF (reference sequence). The V gene lost 4 bases and the J gene lost 7 bases, with 16 bases spanning the gap. In DNA, the CDR3 is TGTGCCACCAGCATCCAGACAGGTGGAGGGACCCAGTACTTC. This codes for CATSIQTGGGTQYF.

J is TRBJ1-6 and V is TRBV6-5; D call uncertain. The germline gives CDR1 MNHEY, CDR2 SVGAGI. There are 14 residues in the CDR3. Trimming pared 0 bases from V and 6 bases from J, leaving 6 bases between. CDR3 in DNA: TGTGCCAGCAGTTACTCGGTCAGTAATTCACCCCTCCACTTT. The encoded protein is CASSYSVSNSPLHF.

This clone has a count of ten or more. This chain connects TRBV4-1 to TRBJ1-3; D ambiguous. Germline loops: CDR1 MGHRA, CDR2 YSYEKL. The V gene lost 4 bases and the J gene lost 4 bases, with 8 bases spanning the gap. This CDR3 contains 13 residues. CDR3 region: CASSRPGGNTIYF. The CDR3 bases are TGCGCCAGCAGCCGGCCAGGAGGAAACACCATATATTTT.

CDR3 in amino acids: CASSATGALNTEAFF. Here the CDR3 DNA reads TGTGCCAGCAGTGCTACAGGGGCTTTGAACACTGAAGCTTTCTTT. The chain links TRBV2 to TRBJ1-1; TRBD1 aligns across 7 bases. CDR3 size: 15 residues. The V gene end was trimmed by 4 bases and the J gene end by 0 bases; junction bases not matched to a gene: 5. CDR1 is SNHLY, CDR2 FYNNEI, per germline. The entire variable domain, with the rest obtained from reference TRBV2 and TRBJ1-1, is as follows: EPEVTQTPSHQVTQMGQEVILRCVPISNHLYFYWYRQILGQKVEFLVSFYNNEISEKSEIFDDQFSVERPDGSNFTLKIRSTKLEDSAMYFCASSATGALNTEAFFGQGTRLTVV.

This rearrangement joins TRBV27 to TRBJ1-3; D is perhaps TRBD1 (6 bases). Per germline, CDR1 MNHEY and CDR2 SMNVEV (reference sequence). This CDR3 has 18 amino acids. V was trimmed by 2 bases and J by 2 bases, leaving 19 bases between them. The CDR3 coding sequence is TGTGCCAGCAGTTTAATCGCTCTGGGGGGGGCGCCTGGAAACACCATATATTTT. This translates into CASSLIALGGAPGNTIYF.

DNA of the CDR3: TGTGCCAGCAGCACCAACCGGGAGAGCCCCTACAATGAGCAGTTCTTC. It codes for CASSTNRESPYNEQFF. The chain carries TRBV11-1 and TRBJ2-1; D perhaps matches TRBD2 (6 bases). The CDR3 covers 16 residues. CDR1 is SGHAT and CDR2 is FQDESV in the germline V gene (reference sequence). Between the trimmed V and J ends, which lost 5 bases and 2 bases, there was a span of 16 bases.

CDR3 residues: CASSPPTGEETQYF. The CDR3 nucleotides are TGTGCCAGCTCACCACCGACAGGGGAAGAGACCCAGTACTTC. V gene TRBV18 combines with J gene TRBJ2-5; 8 bases line up with TRBD1. CDR1 and CDR2 (germline): KGHSH, LQKENI. CDR3 length: 14 amino acids. Trimming took 0 bases from V and 3 from J; bases not matched to a gene: 0. The complete variable domain, with remaining parts taken from reference TRBV18 and TRBJ2-5, reads NAGVMQNPRHLVRRRGQEARLRCSPMKGHSHVYWYRQLPEEGLKFMVYLQKENIIDESGMPKERFSAEFPKEGPSILRIQQVVRGDSAAYFCASSPPTGEETQYFGPGTRLLVL.

This chain links TRBV4-1 with TRBJ1-3; TRBD1 aligns across 8 bases. CDR1 MGHRA and CDR2 YSYEKL come from the germline V gene. With 1 base clipped from V and 2 bases from J, the junction kept 4 bases outside the gene matches. CDR3 length: 16 amino acids. CDR3 loop: CASSQGTGTAGNTIYF. The CDR3 coding sequence is TGCGCCAGCAGCCAAGGGACAGGGACCGCTGGAAACACCATATATTTT.

The chain is built from TRBV13 and TRBJ1-1, with 8 bases fitting TRBD1. Germline V gene sequence: CDR1 PRHDT, CDR2 FYEKMQ (reference sequence). V dropped 2 bases and J dropped 11; count of bases not matched to a gene: 22. This CDR3 spans 18 amino acids. The CDR3 is CASSLPRGRGLPRPRAFF. CDR3 coding DNA: TGTGCCAGCAGCTTACCGAGGGGCAGGGGGCTGCCCAGACCTCGGGCTTTCTTT.

The J gene is TRBJ2-7, the V gene TRBV7-2; the D gene is possibly TRBD1 (6 bases). Trimming pared 2 bases from V and 4 bases from J, leaving 9 bases between. The CDR3 contains 13 residues. CDR1 is SGHTA and CDR2 is FQGNSA in the germline V gene. CDR3 nucleotides: TGTGCCAGCAGCTTATACAGGGCTTACGAGCAGTACTTC. Protein: CASSLYRAYEQYF.

The CDR3 bases are TGTGCCAGCAGTCGTCGCGTTAGCGGGGTCCGTGAGCAGTTCTTC. Translation: CASSRRVSGVREQFF. This rearrangement joins TRBV28 to TRBJ2-1; 8 bases match TRBD2. The CDR3 spans 15 residues. The J segment lost 9 bases and the V segment lost 5 bases, leaving 12 bases of the junction unmatched. Germline CDR1 and CDR2: MDHEN and SYDVKM.

V gene TRBV19 combines with J gene TRBJ2-7; 8 bases fit TRBD1. Germline assignment: CDR1 LNHDA and CDR2 SQIVND (reference sequence). The CDR3 loop spans 15 amino acids. Trimming removed 1 base from V and 2 bases from J; junction bases left unmatched: 4. CDR3 sequence reads: CASSIGTGPTYEQYF. In DNA form, the CDR3 reads TGTGCCAGTAGTATAGGGACAGGGCCGACCTACGAGCAGTACTTC. Full variable domain (outside the CDR3, taken from reference TRBV19 and TRBJ2-7): DGGITQSPKYLFRKEGQNVTLSCEQNLNHDAMYWYRQDPGQGLRLIYYSQIVNDFQKGDIAEGYSVSREKKESFPLTVTSAQKNPTAFYLCASSIGTGPTYEQYFGPGTRLTVT.

This clone was seen just once. V gene TRBV12-5 combines with J gene TRBJ1-1, with 7 nucleotides matching TRBD1. This CDR3 spans 15 amino acids. Germline-derived CDR1 and CDR2 are LGHNT and FRNRAP. Germline trimming cut 4 bases from V and 3 bases from J; bases unmatched to any gene: 8. Here the CDR3 reads CASGYYRGRDTEAFF. Written as DNA, the CDR3 is TGTGCTAGTGGTTACTACAGGGGAAGGGACACTGAAGCTTTCTTT.

This clone is a singleton in its sample. The V call is TRBV29-1, the J call TRBJ2-1; 8 bases are a match to TRBD2. This CDR3 is built from 15 residues. Germline V lookup: CDR1 SQVTM, CDR2 ANQGSEA. J was trimmed by 5 bases and V by 3 bases; bases with no gene match: 9. The CDR3 loop reads CSVDEIAGLNNEQFF. The CDR3 bases are TGCAGCGTTGATGAGATAGCGGGGTTAAACAATGAGCAGTTCTTC.

CDR3 amino acids: CASNPPWDSSGETQYF. CDR3 bases: TGTGCCAGCAACCCCCCGTGGGACAGCTCCGGAGAGACCCAGTACTTC. The chain combines TRBV5-5 with TRBJ2-5; 7 bases agree with TRBD1. Trimming took 6 bases from V and 4 from J; bases not matched to a gene: 15. Germline V gene data show CDR1 as SGHKS and CDR2 as YYEKEE (reference sequence). The CDR3 has 16 amino acids.

This clone has a handful of counts. This chain connects TRBV5-1 to TRBJ1-5, with D maybe TRBD1 (5 bases). Trimming took off 4 bases at V and 9 bases at J, with 8 bases between the two ends. This CDR3 spans 11 amino acids. CDR1 is SGHRS, CDR2 YFSETQ, per germline. The CDR3 region has the DNA TGCGCCAGCAGCGACGGGGGGCCCCAGCATTTT. This encodes CASSDGGPQHF.

The chain uses TRBV7-8 and TRBJ2-7; 11 nucleotides line up with TRBD2. Trimming took 2 bases from V and 2 from J; bases not matched to a gene: 8. The CDR3 loop spans 17 amino acids. The germline gives CDR1 SGHVS, CDR2 FQNEAQ. The CDR3 DNA sequence: TGTGCCAGCAGCTTAAGCCTAGCGGGGGGAACGACCTACGAGCAGTACTTC. Translation: CASSLSLAGGTTYEQYF.

The rearrangement joins TRBV29-1 to TRBJ2-3, with 9 nucleotides matching TRBD2. The CDR3 consists of 15 residues. Germline loops: CDR1 SQVTM, CDR2 ANQGSEA. Germline trimming cut 4 bases from V and 4 bases from J; bases unmatched to any gene: 9. Written as DNA, the CDR3 is TGCAGCGTTGCCCCGCTAGCGGGGAGATCAGATACGCAGTATTTT. Protein sequence: CSVAPLAGRSDTQYF.